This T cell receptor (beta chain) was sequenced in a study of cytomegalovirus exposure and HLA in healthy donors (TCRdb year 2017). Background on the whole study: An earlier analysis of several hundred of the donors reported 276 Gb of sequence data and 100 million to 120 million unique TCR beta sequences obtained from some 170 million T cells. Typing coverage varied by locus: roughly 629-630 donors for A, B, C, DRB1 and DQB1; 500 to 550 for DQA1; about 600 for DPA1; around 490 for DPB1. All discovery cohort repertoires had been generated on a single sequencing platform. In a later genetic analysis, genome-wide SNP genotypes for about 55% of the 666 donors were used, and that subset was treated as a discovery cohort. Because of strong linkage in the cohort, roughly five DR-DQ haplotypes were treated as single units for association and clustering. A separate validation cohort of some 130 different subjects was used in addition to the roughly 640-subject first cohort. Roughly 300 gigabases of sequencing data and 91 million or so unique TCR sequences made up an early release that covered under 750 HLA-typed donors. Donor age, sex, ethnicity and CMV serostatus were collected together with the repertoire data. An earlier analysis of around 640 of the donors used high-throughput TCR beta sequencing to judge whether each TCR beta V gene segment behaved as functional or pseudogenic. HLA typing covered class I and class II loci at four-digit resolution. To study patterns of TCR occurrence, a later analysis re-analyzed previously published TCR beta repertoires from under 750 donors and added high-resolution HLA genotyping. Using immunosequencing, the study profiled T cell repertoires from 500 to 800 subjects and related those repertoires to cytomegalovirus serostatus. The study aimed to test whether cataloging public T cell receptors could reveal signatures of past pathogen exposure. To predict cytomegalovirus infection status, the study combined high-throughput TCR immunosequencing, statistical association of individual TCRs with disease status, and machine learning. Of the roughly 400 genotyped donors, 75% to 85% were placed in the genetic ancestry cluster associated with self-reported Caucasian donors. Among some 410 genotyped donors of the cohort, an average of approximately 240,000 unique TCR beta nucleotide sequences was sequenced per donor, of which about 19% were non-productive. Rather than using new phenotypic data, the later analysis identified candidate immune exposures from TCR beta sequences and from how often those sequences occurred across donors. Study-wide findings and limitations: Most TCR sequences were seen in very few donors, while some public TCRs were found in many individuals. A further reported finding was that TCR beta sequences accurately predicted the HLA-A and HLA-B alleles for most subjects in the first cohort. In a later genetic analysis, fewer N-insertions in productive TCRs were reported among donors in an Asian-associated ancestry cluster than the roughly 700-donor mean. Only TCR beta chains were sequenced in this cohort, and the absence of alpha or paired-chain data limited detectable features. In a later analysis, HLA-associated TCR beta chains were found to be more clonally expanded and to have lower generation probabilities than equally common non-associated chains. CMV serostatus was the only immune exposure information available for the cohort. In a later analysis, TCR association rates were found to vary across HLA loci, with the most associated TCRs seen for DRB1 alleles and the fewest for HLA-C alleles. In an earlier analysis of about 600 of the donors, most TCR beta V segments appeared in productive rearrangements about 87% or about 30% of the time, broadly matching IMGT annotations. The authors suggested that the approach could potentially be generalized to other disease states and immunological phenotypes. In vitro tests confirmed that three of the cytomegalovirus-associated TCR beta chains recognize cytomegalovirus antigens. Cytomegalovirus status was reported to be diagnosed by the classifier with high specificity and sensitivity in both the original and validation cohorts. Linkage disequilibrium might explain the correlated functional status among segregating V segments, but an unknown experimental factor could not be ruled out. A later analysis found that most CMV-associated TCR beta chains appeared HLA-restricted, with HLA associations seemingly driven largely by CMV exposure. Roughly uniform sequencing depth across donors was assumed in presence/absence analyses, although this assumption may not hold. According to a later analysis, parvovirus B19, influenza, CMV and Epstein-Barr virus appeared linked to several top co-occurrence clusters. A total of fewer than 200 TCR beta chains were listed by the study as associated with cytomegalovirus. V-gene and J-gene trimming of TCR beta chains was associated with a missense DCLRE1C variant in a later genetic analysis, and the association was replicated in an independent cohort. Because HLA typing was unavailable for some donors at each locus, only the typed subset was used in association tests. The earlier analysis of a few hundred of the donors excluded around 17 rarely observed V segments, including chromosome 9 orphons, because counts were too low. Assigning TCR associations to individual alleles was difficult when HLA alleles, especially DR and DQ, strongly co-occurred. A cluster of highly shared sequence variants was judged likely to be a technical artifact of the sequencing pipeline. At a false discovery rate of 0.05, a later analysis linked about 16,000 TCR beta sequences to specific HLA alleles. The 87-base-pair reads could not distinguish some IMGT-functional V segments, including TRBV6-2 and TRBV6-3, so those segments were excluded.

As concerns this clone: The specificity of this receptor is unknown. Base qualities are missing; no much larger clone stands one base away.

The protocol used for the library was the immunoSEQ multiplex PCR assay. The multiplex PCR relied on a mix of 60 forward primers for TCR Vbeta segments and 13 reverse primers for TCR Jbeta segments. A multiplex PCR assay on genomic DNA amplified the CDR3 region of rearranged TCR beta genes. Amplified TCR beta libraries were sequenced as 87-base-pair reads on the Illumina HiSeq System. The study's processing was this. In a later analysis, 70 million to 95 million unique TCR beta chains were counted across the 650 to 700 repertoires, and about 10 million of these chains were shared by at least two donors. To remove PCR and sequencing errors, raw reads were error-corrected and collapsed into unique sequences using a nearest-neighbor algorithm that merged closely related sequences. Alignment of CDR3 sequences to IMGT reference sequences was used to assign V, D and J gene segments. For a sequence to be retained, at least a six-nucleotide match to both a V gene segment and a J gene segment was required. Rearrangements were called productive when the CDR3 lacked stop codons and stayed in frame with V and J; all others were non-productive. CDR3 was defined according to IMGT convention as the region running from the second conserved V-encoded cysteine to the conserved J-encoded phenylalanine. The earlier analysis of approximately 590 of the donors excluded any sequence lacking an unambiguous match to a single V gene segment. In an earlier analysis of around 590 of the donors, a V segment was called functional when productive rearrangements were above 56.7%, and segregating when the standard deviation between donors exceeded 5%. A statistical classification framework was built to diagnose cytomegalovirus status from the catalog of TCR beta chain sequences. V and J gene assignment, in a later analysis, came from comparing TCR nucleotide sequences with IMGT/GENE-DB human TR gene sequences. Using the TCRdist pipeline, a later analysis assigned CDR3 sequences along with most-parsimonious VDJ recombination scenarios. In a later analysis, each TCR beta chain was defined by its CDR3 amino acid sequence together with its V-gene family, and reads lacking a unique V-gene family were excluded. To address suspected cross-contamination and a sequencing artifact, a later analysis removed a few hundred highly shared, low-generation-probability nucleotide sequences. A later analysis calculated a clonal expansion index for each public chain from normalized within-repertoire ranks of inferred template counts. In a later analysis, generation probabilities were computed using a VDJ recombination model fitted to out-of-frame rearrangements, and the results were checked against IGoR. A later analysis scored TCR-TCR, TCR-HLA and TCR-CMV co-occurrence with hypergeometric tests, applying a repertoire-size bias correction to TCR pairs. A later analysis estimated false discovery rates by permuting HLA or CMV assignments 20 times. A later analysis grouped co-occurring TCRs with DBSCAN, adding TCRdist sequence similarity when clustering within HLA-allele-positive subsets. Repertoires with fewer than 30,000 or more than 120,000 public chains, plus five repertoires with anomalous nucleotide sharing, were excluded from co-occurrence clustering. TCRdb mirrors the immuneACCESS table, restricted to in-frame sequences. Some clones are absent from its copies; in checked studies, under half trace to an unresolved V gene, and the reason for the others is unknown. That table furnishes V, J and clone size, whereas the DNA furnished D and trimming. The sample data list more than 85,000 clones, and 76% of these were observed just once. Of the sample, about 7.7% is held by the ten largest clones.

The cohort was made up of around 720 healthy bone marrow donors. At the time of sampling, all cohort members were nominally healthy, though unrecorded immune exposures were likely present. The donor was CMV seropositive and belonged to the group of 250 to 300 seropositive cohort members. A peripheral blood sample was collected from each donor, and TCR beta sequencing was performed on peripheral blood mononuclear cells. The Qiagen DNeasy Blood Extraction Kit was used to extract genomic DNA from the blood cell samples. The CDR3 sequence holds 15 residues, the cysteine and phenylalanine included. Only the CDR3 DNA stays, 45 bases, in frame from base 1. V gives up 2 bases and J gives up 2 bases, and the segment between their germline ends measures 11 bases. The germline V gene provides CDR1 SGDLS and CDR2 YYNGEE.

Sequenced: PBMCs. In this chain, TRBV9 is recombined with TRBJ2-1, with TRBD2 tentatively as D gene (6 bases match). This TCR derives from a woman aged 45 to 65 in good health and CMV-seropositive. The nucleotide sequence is TGTGCCAGCAGCGTCACCGGGACTCCCTACAATGAGCAGTTCTTC. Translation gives CASSVTGTPYNEQFF. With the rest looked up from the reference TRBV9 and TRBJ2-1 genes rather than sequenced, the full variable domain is DSGVTQTPKHLITATGQRVTLRCSPRSGDLSVYWYQQSLDQGLQFLIQYYNGEERAKGNILERFSAQQFPDLHSELNLSSLELGDSALYFCASSVTGTPYNEQFFGPGTRLTVL.